The source of this T cell receptor (beta chain) is a study of T-cell memory formation after mild COVID-19 (dated by TCRdb to the early 2020s). With respect to the entire study: TCR sequence clusters from the two donors were largely donor specific. The cohort was made up of two young adult volunteers, one female and one male, who were previously healthy. T-cell clones expanding and contracting after mild COVID-19 in two donors were tracked by longitudinal TCRalpha and TCRbeta repertoire sequencing.

From a lookup of the germline V gene, CDR1 and CDR2 are MNHEY and SVGAGI. The germline ends are 10 bases apart after V is trimmed by 0 bases and J by 8 bases. The CDR3 goes from the cysteine to the phenylalanine over 13 residues. Left in the record is the CDR3 DNA by itself, 39 bases read in frame from the first base. Sequencing was performed on an Illumina NovaSeq 6000. TCRalpha and TCRbeta cDNA libraries were built by 5'RACE with constant-segment primers, adding sample barcodes and unique molecular identifiers. Trizol reagent was used to extract RNA from every sample. The libraries were amplified in two PCR steps, and the second step added a second sample barcode and Illumina TruSeq adapters. Sequencing of the libraries was done on an Illumina NovaSeq, producing 2 x 150 bp paired-end reads. Turning to the authors' computational methods: With migec v1.2.7, reads were demultiplexed and then collapsed into UMI-guided consensus sequences. Using mixcr v2.1.11, the UMI consensuses were aligned to TRA and TRB V and J templates and assembled into clonotypes. A clonotype was counted as expanded or contracted only if both edgeR and NoisET called the change significant, with noise models trained on biological replicates. For edgeR calls, a false discovery rate-adjusted p below 0.01 and a log2 fold-change threshold of 1 were applied. PCA with hierarchical clustering of max-normalized trajectories of the 1000 most abundant clonotypes was used as exploratory dynamics analysis. The CD4 or CD8 phenotype of responding clones was assigned using the separately sequenced CD4+ and CD8+ repertoires. The public reads were reanalyzed by TCRdb: fastp trimming at Q25, MiXCR alignment, in-frame beta chains only. CDR3 protein sequences are deduplicated, and each keeps its most common genes and DNA. The V and J calls here are based on TCRdb, not the publication. The sample records about 290,000 distinct CDR3 sequences, roughly 15% of which are singletons. Roughly 23% of the sample is in the top ten clones.

The paper as a whole reports these results and caveats: Only a couple of mild cases were covered in the study, and larger cohorts including severe cases with pre-infection samples were considered necessary. SARS-CoV-2 specificity of the second-wave clones peaking on day 37 was not confirmed. From day 15 to 85, contracting clones showed balanced CD4/CD8 phenotypes, whereas a second wave of clones that expanded from day 15 to 37 leaned towards CD4+. Contracting CD4+ clones were found mainly in CM and EM memory subsets, while CD8+ clones were enriched in EMRA. The detection of some responding clones in pre-infection memory suggests that pre-existing cross-reactive memory T cells joined the SARS-CoV-2 response.

PBMCs were isolated by Ficoll-Paque density gradient centrifugation. Details on this clonotype: Its antigen target is currently unknown. Base qualities are missing; no much larger clone stands one base away.

The TCR was taken from a man aged 18-30 years who had mild COVID-19 (a few samples of this study predate the infection). The sample titles of this study are shuffled in the database, so cell type and time point are left out; the donor was told from shared clones. The V and J segments used are TRBV6-5 and TRBJ1-2; the D gene is not confidently resolved. The sample consisted of PBMCs or a T cell subset sorted from them (not recorded which). The DNA is as follows: TGTGCCAGCAGTTACTCGAGGGAAGGCGGCTACACCTTC. Its translation reads: CASSYSREGGYTF.